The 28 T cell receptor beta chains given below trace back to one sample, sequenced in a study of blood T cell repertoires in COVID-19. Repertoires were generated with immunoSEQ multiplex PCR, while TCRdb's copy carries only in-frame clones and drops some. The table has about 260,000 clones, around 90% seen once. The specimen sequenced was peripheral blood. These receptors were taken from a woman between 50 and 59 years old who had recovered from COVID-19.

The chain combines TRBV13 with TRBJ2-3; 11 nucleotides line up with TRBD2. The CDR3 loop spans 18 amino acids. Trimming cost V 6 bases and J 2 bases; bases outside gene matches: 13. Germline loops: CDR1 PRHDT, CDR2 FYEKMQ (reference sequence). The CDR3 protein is CASSLGRIAGGPTDTQYF. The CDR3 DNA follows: TGTGCCAGCAGTCTAGGCCGGATAGCGGGAGGGCCCACAGATACGCAGTATTTT.

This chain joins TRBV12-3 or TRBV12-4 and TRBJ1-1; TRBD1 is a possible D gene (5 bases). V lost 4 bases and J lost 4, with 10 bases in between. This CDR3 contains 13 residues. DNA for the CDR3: TGTGCCAGCAGTTACCTGGGGGGCACTGAAGCTTTCTTT. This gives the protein CASSYLGGTEAFF.

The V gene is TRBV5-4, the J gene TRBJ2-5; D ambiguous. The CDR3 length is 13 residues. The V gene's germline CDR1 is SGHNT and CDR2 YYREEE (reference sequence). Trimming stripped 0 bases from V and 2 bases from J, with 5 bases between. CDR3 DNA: TGTGCCAGCAGCTTGGGACTTCAAGAGACCCAGTACTTC. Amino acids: CASSLGLQETQYF.

The CDR3 loop reads CASSRNRDWHGYTF. The CDR3 DNA reads TGTGCCAGCAGCCGTAACCGGGACTGGCATGGCTACACCTTC. V and J are TRBV3-1 (or the pseudogene TRBV3-2) and TRBJ1-2, with D perhaps TRBD1 (5 bases). This CDR3 has 14 residues. The germline gives CDR1 LGHDT, CDR2 YNNKEL (reference sequence). V was shortened by 4 bases and J by 6 bases, with 15 bases between the two germline ends.

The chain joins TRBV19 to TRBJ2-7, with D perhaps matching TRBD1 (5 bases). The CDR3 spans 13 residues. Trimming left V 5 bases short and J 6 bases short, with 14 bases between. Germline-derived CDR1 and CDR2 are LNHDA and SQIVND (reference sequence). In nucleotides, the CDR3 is TGTGCCAGTAGTCAGGGAAAAGGTTTCGAGCAGTACTTC. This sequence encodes CASSQGKGFEQYF.

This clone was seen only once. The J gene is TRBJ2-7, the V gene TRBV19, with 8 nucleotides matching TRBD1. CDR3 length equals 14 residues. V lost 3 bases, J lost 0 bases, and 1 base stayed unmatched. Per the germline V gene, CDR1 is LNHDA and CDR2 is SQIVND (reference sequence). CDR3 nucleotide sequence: TGTGCCAGTAGTATCGGGACAGGCTCCTACGAGCAGTACTTC. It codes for CASSIGTGSYEQYF.

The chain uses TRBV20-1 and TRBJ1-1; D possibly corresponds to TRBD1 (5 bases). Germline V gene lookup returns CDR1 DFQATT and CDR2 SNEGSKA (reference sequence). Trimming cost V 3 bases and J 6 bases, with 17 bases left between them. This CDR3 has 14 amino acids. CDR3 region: CSASNGGTSAEAFF. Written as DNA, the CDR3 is TGCAGTGCTAGTAATGGAGGGACCTCTGCTGAAGCTTTCTTT.

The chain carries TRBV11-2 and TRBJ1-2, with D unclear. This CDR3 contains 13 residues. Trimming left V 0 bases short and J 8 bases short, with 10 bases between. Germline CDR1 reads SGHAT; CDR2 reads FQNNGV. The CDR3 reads CASSLDSLRGYTF. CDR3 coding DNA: TGTGCCAGCAGCTTAGACAGCCTGCGGGGCTACACCTTC.

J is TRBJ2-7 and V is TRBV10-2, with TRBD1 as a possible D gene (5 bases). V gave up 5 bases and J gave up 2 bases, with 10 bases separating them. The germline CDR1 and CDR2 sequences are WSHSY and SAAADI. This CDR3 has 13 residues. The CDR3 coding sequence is TGCGCCAGCAGTCCCGACAGCCCCTACGAGCAGTACTTC. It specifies CASSPDSPYEQYF.

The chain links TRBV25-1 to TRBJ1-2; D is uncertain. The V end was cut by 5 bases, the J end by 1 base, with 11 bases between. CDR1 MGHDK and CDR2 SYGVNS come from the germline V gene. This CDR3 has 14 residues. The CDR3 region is CASSRAGGNYGYTF. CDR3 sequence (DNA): TGTGCCAGCAGTAGGGCAGGAGGTAACTATGGCTACACCTTC.

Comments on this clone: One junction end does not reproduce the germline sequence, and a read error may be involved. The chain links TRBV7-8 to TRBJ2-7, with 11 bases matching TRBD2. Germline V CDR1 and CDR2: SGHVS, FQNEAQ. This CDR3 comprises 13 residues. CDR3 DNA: TGTGCCAGCAGCCTAGCGGGAGGCTACGAGCAGTACTTC. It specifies CASSLAGGYEQYF.

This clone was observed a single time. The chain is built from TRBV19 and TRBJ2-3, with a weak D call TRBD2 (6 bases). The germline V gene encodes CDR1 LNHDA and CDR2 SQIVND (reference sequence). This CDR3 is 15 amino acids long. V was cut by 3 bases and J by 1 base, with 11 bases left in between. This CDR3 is CASSIDGGRTDTQYF. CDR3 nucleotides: TGTGCCAGTAGTATTGACGGGGGACGCACAGATACGCAGTATTTT.

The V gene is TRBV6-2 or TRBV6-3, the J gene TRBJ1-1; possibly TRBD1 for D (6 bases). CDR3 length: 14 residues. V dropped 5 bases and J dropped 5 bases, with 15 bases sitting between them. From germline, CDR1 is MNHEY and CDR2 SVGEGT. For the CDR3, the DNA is TGTGCCAGCAGTCATTACCCCAGGGGAACTGAAGCTTTCTTT. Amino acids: CASSHYPRGTEAFF.

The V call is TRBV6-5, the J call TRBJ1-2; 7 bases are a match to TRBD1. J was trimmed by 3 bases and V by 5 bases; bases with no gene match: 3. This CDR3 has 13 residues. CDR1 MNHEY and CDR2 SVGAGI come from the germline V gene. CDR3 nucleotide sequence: TGTGCCAGCAGTCCGCAGGGGGACTATGGCTACACCTTC. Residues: CASSPQGDYGYTF.

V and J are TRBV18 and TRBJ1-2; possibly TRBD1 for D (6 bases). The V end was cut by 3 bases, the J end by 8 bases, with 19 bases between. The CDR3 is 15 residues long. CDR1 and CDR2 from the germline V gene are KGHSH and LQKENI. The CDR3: CASSPQTGHKGGYTF. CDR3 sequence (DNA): TGTGCCAGCTCACCTCAGACGGGACACAAGGGCGGCTACACCTTC. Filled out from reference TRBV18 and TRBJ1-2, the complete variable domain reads NAGVMQNPRHLVRRRGQEARLRCSPMKGHSHVYWYRQLPEEGLKFMVYLQKENIIDESGMPKERFSAEFPKEGPSILRIQQVVRGDSAAYFCASSPQTGHKGGYTFGSGTRLTVV.

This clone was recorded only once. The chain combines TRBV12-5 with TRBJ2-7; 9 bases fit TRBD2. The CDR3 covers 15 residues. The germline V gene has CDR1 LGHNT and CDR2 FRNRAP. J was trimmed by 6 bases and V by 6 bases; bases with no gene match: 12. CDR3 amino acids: CASGPSGTSPPEQYF. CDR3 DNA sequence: TGTGCTAGTGGCCCCTCCGGGACTAGCCCTCCCGAGCAGTACTTC.

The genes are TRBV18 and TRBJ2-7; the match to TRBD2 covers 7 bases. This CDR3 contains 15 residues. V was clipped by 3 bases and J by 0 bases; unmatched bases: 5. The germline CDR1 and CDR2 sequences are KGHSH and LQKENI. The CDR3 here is CASSPLQRGSYEQYF. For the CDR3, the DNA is TGTGCCAGCTCACCGCTGCAGCGGGGCTCCTACGAGCAGTACTTC.

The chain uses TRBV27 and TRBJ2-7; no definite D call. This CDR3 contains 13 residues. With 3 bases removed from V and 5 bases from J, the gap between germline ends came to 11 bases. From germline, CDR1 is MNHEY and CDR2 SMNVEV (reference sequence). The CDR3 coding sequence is TGTGCCAGCAGTTTCTCCGTACACAACGAGCAGTACTTC. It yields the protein CASSFSVHNEQYF.

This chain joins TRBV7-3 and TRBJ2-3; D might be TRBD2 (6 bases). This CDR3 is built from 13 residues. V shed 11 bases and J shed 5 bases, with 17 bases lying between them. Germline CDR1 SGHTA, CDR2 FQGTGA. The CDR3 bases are TGTGCCGTCCGGGACTCCCTCCGAGATACGCAGTATTTT. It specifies CAVRDSLRDTQYF.

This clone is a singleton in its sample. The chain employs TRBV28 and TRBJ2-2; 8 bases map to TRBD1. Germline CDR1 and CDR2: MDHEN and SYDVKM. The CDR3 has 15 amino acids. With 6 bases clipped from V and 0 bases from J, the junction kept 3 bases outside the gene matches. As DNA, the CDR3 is TGTGCCAGCAGGACAGGGGCCGCGAACACCGGGGAGCTGTTTTTT. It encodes CASRTGAANTGELFF.

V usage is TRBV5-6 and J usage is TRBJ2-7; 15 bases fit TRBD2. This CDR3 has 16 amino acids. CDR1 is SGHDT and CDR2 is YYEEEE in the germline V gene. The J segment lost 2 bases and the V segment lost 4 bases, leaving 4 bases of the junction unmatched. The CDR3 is CASSEGLAGGTYEQYF. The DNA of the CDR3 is TGTGCCAGCAGCGAGGGACTAGCGGGGGGAACCTACGAGCAGTACTTC.

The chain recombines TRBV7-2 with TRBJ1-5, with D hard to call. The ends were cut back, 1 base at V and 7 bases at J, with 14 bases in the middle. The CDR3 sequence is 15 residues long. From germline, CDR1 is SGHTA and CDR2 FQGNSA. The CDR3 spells CASSLVSQARQPQHF. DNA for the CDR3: TGTGCCAGCAGCTTAGTAAGCCAGGCCCGGCAGCCCCAGCATTTT.

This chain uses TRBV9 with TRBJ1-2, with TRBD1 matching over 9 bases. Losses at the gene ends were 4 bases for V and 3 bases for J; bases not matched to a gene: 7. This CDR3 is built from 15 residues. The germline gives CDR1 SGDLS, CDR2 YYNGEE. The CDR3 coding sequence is TGTGCCAGCAGCCTCGGGACAGGGCTTGACTATGGCTACACCTTC. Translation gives CASSLGTGLDYGYTF.

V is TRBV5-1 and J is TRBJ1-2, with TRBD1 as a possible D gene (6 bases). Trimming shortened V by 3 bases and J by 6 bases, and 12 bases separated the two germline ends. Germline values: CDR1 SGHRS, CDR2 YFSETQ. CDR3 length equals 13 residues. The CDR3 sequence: CASSSAGVNGYTF. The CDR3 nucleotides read TGCGCCAGCAGCTCAGCAGGGGTGAATGGCTACACCTTC.

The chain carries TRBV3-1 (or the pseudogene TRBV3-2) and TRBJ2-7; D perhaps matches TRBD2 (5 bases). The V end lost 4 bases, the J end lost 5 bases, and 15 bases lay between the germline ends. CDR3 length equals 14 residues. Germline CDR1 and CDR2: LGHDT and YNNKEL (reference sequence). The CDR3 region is CASSPHPGGDEQYF. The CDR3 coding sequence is TGTGCCAGCAGCCCGCACCCCGGAGGTGACGAGCAGTACTTC.

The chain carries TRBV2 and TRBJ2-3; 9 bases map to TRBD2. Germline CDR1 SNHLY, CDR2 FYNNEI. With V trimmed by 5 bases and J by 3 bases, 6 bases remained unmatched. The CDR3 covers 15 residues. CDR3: CASSLTSGFTDTQYF. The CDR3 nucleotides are TGTGCCAGCAGTCTGACTAGCGGATTTACAGATACGCAGTATTTT.

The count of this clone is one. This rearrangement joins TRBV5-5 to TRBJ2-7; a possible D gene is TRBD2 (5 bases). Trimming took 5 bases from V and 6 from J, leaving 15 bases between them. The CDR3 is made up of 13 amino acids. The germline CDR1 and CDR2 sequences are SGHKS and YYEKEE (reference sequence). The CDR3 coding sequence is TGTGCCAGCAGGTTACCCTCGAGGGTCGAGCAGTACTTC. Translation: CASRLPSRVEQYF.

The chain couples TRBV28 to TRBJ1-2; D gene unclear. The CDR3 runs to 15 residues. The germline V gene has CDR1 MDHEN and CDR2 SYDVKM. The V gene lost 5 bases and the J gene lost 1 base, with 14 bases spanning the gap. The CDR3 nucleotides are TGTGCCAGCAGTATCCCCCTGGAGGGTAACTATGGCTACACCTTC. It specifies CASSIPLEGNYGYTF.